What follows describes a single T cell receptor beta chain. Its matching antigen is unknown. The data were obtained in a study of T cells in Graves' hyperthyroidism and ophthalmopathy. Across the whole study: Sampling of peripheral blood happened at initial diagnosis, prior to any treatment.

Germline V gene sequence: CDR1 SEHNR, CDR2 FQNEAQ (reference sequence). The CDR3 is 13 amino acids. V was clipped by 4 bases and J by 6 bases; unmatched bases: 2. Findings and limits, study-wide: Ophthalmopathy was separated from stable hyperthyroidism by a 13 V-J model. Peripheral blood also featured most of the thyroid clonotypes expanded above 0.001.

It was RNA transcripts that yielded the amplified TCR beta CDR3 regions. First-round RT-PCR of the TCR CDR3 relied on the HTBI primer set. TCRdb re-called the multiplex PCR reads with MiXCR, one entry per CDR3 protein. Altogether 560,000 or so distinct CDR3 sequences are present, just under 20% being singletons, with the ten largest covering over 45%. Over 9 ml of fresh peripheral blood supplied the PBMCs. Sequenced input: blood. This sequence joins TRBV7-9 and TRBJ2-2, with TRBD2 matching 7 bases. The clonotype comes from a man in his forties with Graves' ophthalmopathy. The CDR3 DNA is TGTGCCAGCAGCTCCGGGAGGTCCGGGGAGCTGTTTTTT. Translation: CASSSGRSGELFF.